This T cell receptor (beta chain) is from a study of cytomegalovirus exposure and HLA in healthy donors. The study, taken as a whole, reports: Cytomegalovirus association was assigned to about 150 TCR beta chains.

V was clipped by 2 bases and J by 3 bases, with 16 bases between them. The CDR3 spans 17 residues. Germline CDR1 SGHTA, CDR2 FQGNSA. Primers: 60 Vbeta forward and 13 Jbeta reverse. Using immunoSEQ multiplex PCR, the repertoire was profiled, and TCRdb retains in-frame clones only, with some absent. The data hold roughly 150,000 clones, with over 8% observed a single time. For this clone: Its antigen remains unidentified.

Sequencing was carried out using PBMCs. The clonotype originates from a male donor in good health and CMV-seronegative. V and J are TRBV7-2 and TRBJ2-2; D remains ambiguous. CDR3 region: CASSLLLGRSHTGELFF. DNA for the CDR3: TGTGCCAGCAGCTTACTACTTGGCAGGTCCCACACCGGGGAGCTGTTTTTT.